These 29 T cell receptor beta chains were sequenced from one sample in a study of blood T cell repertoires in COVID-19. Using immunoSEQ multiplex PCR, the repertoire was profiled, and TCRdb retains in-frame clones only, with some absent. The data contain a few hundred thousand clones, 75% to 85% of them singletons. Input material: peripheral blood. The receptor set was obtained from a middle-aged woman who had recovered from COVID-19.

The V gene is TRBV6-5, the J gene TRBJ2-7, with 9 bases that match TRBD1. Germline CDR1 and CDR2: MNHEY and SVGAGI. V gave up 6 bases and J gave up 5 bases; unmatched junction bases: 8. The CDR3 loop spans 14 amino acids. As DNA, the CDR3 is TGTGCCAGCAGGGGACAGGGTTACTTCCACGAGCAGTACTTC. Amino acids: CASRGQGYFHEQYF.

The rearrangement joins TRBV5-6 to TRBJ1-2; perhaps TRBD1 as D (6 bases). This CDR3 is 13 amino acids long. Germline CDR1 SGHDT, CDR2 YYEEEE. V was clipped by 3 bases and J by 7 bases, with 13 bases between them. The CDR3, as DNA: TGTGCCAGCAGCTGGCAGGGAGGGGGTGGCTACACCTTC. Amino acid sequence: CASSWQGGGGYTF.

This chain connects TRBV29-1 to TRBJ2-7; TRBD2 agrees at 11 bases. The CDR3 spans 12 residues. The germline V gene encodes CDR1 SQVTM and CDR2 ANQGSEA. V was pared by 4 bases and J by 10 bases, with 6 bases of the junction left unmatched. The CDR3 loop reads CSVGGLAEEQYF. The CDR3 DNA reads as TGCAGCGTTGGGGGACTAGCGGAAGAACAGTACTTC.

The V and J genes are TRBV9 and TRBJ2-2; D may be TRBD1 (5 bases). The CDR3 covers 15 residues. V lost 1 base and J lost 5, with 12 bases in between. Germline CDR1 and CDR2: SGDLS and YYNGEE. The CDR3 protein is CASSVTSSGTGELFF. The CDR3 region has the DNA TGTGCCAGCAGCGTAACGAGCTCAGGGACCGGGGAGCTGTTTTTT.

The chain recombines TRBV30 with TRBJ2-1; 10 nucleotides align to TRBD1. The junction had 5 bases not matched to a gene; V was cut back by 4 bases and J by 2 bases. The CDR3 extends over 15 amino acids. Germline V gene lookup returns CDR1 GTSNPN and CDR2 SVGIG (reference sequence). CDR3 sequence reads: CAWNSGQGAYNEQFF. DNA of the CDR3: TGTGCCTGGAATAGTGGACAGGGGGCCTACAATGAGCAGTTCTTC.

The chain employs TRBV28 and TRBJ2-5; D ambiguous. Looked up from germline, CDR1 is MDHEN and CDR2 is SYDVKM. The CDR3 spans 12 residues. V gave up 7 bases and J gave up 9 bases, with 15 bases separating them. In DNA form, the CDR3 reads TGTGCCAGCACCACCCCATCTGAGGCCCAGTACTTC. This translates into CASTTPSEAQYF. The whole variable domain, remainder taken from reference TRBV28 and TRBJ2-5, is DVKVTQSSRYLVKRTGEKVFLECVQDMDHENMFWYRQDPGLGLRLIYFSYDVKMKEKGDIPEGYSVSREKKERFSLILESASTNQTSMYLCASTTPSEAQYFGPGTRLLVL.

The chain combines TRBV7-3 with TRBJ2-1, with TRBD2 identical over 12 bases. The length of the CDR3 is 16 residues. Germline V gives CDR1 SGHTA, CDR2 FQGTGA. Trimming at V came to 5 bases and at J to 4 bases, leaving 6 bases not matched to a gene. The CDR3 loop is CASSHRGLAGYNEQFF. The CDR3 DNA follows: TGTGCCAGCAGCCATAGGGGACTAGCGGGTTACAATGAGCAGTTCTTC.

The chain carries TRBV7-8 and TRBJ1-2, with D perhaps matching TRBD1 (5 bases). Deletions cut 5 bases from V and 6 bases from J, with 13 bases between. Germline CDR1 is SGHVS and CDR2 is FQNEAQ. The CDR3 length is 13 residues. In DNA form, the CDR3 reads TGTGCCAGCAGCCGACTCCCGGGGGATGGCTACACCTTC. It translates to CASSRLPGDGYTF.

V and J are TRBV19 and TRBJ1-5; perhaps TRBD1 as D (6 bases). CDR1 and CDR2 from the germline V gene are LNHDA and SQIVND (reference sequence). CDR3 length: 17 amino acids. The V end was cut by 4 bases, the J end by 0 bases, with 16 bases between. CDR3 DNA: TGTGCCAGTAGTACAACCAGGGGCACGGGTAGCAATCAGCCCCAGCATTTT. It codes for CASSTTRGTGSNQPQHF. The entire variable domain, with the rest obtained from reference TRBV19 and TRBJ1-5, is as follows: DGGITQSPKYLFRKEGQNVTLSCEQNLNHDAMYWYRQDPGQGLRLIYYSQIVNDFQKGDIAEGYSVSREKKESFPLTVTSAQKNPTAFYLCASSTTRGTGSNQPQHFGDGTRLSIL.

J is TRBJ2-3 and V is TRBV6-6, with D possibly matching TRBD2 (5 bases). The CDR3 is made up of 13 amino acids. V lost 10 bases and J 0 bases, leaving 11 bases between the germline ends. CDR1 is MNHNY, CDR2 SVGAGI, per germline (reference sequence). CDR3 in amino acids: CAIAEESTDTQYF. DNA for the CDR3: TGTGCCATCGCGGAGGAAAGCACAGATACGCAGTATTTT.

The chain uses TRBV9 and TRBJ2-1, with 8 positions matching TRBD2. Germline CDR1 reads SGDLS; CDR2 reads YYNGEE. The trim removed 3 bases at V and 3 bases at J, leaving 5 bases unmatched. The CDR3 totals 15 residues. Here the CDR3 reads CASSGTSGGYNEQFF. The CDR3 nucleotides are TGTGCCAGCAGCGGCACAAGCGGGGGCTACAATGAGCAGTTCTTC.

V usage is TRBV6-5 and J usage is TRBJ2-7; D might be TRBD1 (6 bases). Deletions cut 9 bases from V and 0 bases from J, with 15 bases between. Germline lookup yields CDR1 MNHEY and CDR2 SVGAGI. CDR3 length equals 14 residues. CDR3 nucleotide sequence: TGTGCCAGTCAGGACGGGGACACCTCCTACGAGCAGTACTTC. It yields the protein CASQDGDTSYEQYF.

This clone was detected a few times. The genes are TRBV19 and TRBJ1-5, with D perhaps matching TRBD1 (6 bases). This CDR3 is 14 amino acids long. Trimming removed 6 bases from V and 0 bases from J, with 9 bases in between. The germline gives CDR1 LNHDA, CDR2 SQIVND (reference sequence). The CDR3 reads CASRWTVSNQPQHF. CDR3 nucleotides: TGTGCCAGTAGGTGGACAGTTAGCAATCAGCCCCAGCATTTT.

This chain connects TRBV12-3 or TRBV12-4 to TRBJ1-2; D call uncertain. The CDR3 contains 13 residues. The V end was cut by 5 bases, the J end by 4 bases, with 11 bases between. For the CDR3, the DNA is TGTGCCAGCAGTCATCCAGGTGCCTATGGCTACACCTTC. Amino acid sequence: CASSHPGAYGYTF.

The chain combines TRBV16 with TRBJ1-2; 8 bases match TRBD1. CDR3 length: 13 amino acids. Germline V gene sequence: CDR1 KGHSY, CDR2 FQNENV. V gave up 6 bases and J gave up 7 bases; unmatched junction bases: 7. CDR3 bases: TGTGCCAGCAGAATCACAGGGGGTGGTGGCTACACCTTC. Residues: CASRITGGGGYTF. Full variable domain (rest looked up from reference TRBV16 and TRBJ1-2): GEEVAQTPKHLVRGEGQKAKLYCAPIKGHSYVFWYQQVLKNEFKFLISFQNENVFDETGMPKERFSAKCLPNSPCSLEIQATKLEDSAVYFCASRITGGGGYTFGSGTRLTVV.

The V gene is TRBV6-5, the J gene TRBJ2-3, with 9 bases fitting TRBD1. Germline V gene data show CDR1 as MNHEY and CDR2 as SVGAGI. The CDR3 runs 14 residues. With 5 bases clipped from V and 1 base from J, the junction kept 1 base outside the gene matches. This chain's CDR3 is CASSRTGGTDTQYF. The CDR3 DNA sequence: TGTGCCAGCAGTCGGACAGGGGGCACAGATACGCAGTATTTT.

The rearrangement uses TRBV3-1 (or the pseudogene TRBV3-2) and TRBJ2-5, with TRBD2 identical over 8 bases. Per germline, CDR1 LGHDT and CDR2 YNNKEL (reference sequence). V lost 4 bases and J lost 0; bases outside the gene matches: 10. The CDR3 loop spans 17 amino acids. The DNA for the CDR3 is TGTGCCAGCAGCCCATCGGCGGCGGGGGGAAACCAAGAGACCCAGTACTTC. Translation: CASSPSAAGGNQETQYF.

The chain combines TRBV9 with TRBJ2-2; a possible D gene is TRBD1 (5 bases). Germline V lookup: CDR1 SGDLS, CDR2 YYNGEE. V shed 1 base and J shed 6 bases, with 16 bases lying between them. CDR3 size: 16 residues. CDR3 sequence reads: CASSVFGRAGAGELFF. In DNA form, the CDR3 reads TGTGCCAGCAGCGTATTTGGCAGGGCAGGAGCCGGGGAGCTGTTTTTT.

The V and J genes are TRBV9 and TRBJ1-4; TRBD1 aligns across 9 bases. Germline CDR1 reads SGDLS; CDR2 reads YYNGEE. With V trimmed by 3 bases and J by 10 bases, 10 bases remained unmatched. The CDR3 has 15 residues. DNA for the CDR3: TGTGCCAGCAGCGAGACGGGACAGGGTTTGGCAAAACTGTTTTTT. Residues: CASSETGQGLAKLFF.

This clone has a single count. The chain uses TRBV28 and TRBJ2-2; TRBD2 aligns across 8 bases. The CDR3 is 15 amino acids. Germline V gene data show CDR1 as MDHEN and CDR2 as SYDVKM. With V trimmed by 10 bases and J by 4 bases, 11 bases remained unmatched. The CDR3 coding sequence is TGTGCCACCGGGGGGGAAAACAGGCTCACCGGGGAGCTGTTTTTT. Translating it yields CATGGENRLTGELFF.

The chain is built from TRBV14 and TRBJ1-2, with D perhaps TRBD1 (5 bases). Germline assignment: CDR1 SGHDN and CDR2 FVKESK. This CDR3 spans 13 amino acids. The V and J ends lost 6 bases and 8 bases respectively, with 16 bases between them. In DNA, the CDR3 is TGTGCCAGCAGTCTTAATCGACAGAACGGCTACACCTTC. Amino acids: CASSLNRQNGYTF.

J is TRBJ2-7 and V is TRBV5-8, with no clear D. CDR1 is SGHTS, CDR2 YDEGEE, per germline. This CDR3 has 11 amino acids. Between the trimmed V and J ends, which lost 4 bases and 3 bases, there was a span of 5 bases. CDR3 bases: TGTGCCAGCAGCCCCCGCTACGAGCAGTACTTC. Its protein is CASSPRYEQYF.

The V call is TRBV4-3, the J call TRBJ2-3; D is undetermined. The CDR3 length is 13 residues. Germline lookup yields CDR1 LGHNA and CDR2 YSLEER. Trimming removed 4 bases at V and 1 base at J, with 6 bases between. CDR3 in DNA: TGCGCCAGCAGCCTCCAGGGCACAGATACGCAGTATTTT. Translating gives CASSLQGTDTQYF.

The chain joins TRBV6-5 to TRBJ2-4; TRBD2 is a possible D gene (5 bases). The CDR3 extends over 13 amino acids. V dropped 6 bases and J dropped 7 bases, with 13 bases sitting between them. Per germline, CDR1 MNHEY and CDR2 SVGAGI. The CDR3 sequence: CASRREMGNIQYF. CDR3 DNA: TGTGCCAGCAGAAGGGAGATGGGTAACATTCAGTACTTC.

This clone was picked up a small number of times. V usage is TRBV14 and J usage is TRBJ1-1, with D tentatively TRBD1 (5 bases). This CDR3 is 16 amino acids long. The germline V gene encodes CDR1 SGHDN and CDR2 FVKESK. Trimming shortened V by 2 bases and J by 5 bases, and 18 bases separated the two germline ends. The CDR3 is CASSQRQGLPRTEAFF. In DNA, the CDR3 is TGTGCCAGCAGCCAACGGCAGGGCCTCCCTCGGACTGAAGCTTTCTTT.

This chain's CDR3 is CASSRGGTGSDQPQHF. The CDR3 DNA reads as TGTGCCAGTAGTAGGGGAGGGACAGGGAGTGATCAGCCCCAGCATTTT. The J gene is TRBJ1-5, the V gene TRBV19, with 9 bases that match TRBD1. Trimming removed 4 bases from V and 5 bases from J; junction bases left unmatched: 9. CDR3 length equals 16 residues. Germline assignment: CDR1 LNHDA and CDR2 SQIVND (reference sequence).

This chain joins TRBV19 and TRBJ1-1, with 8 bases identical to TRBD1. Germline values: CDR1 LNHDA, CDR2 SQIVND (reference sequence). Trimming removed 6 bases from V and 4 bases from J; junction bases left unmatched: 7. This CDR3 contains 14 residues. The CDR3 bases are TGTGCCAGTAGAGGGACAGGTCTAAGCACTGAAGCTTTCTTT. This translates into CASRGTGLSTEAFF.

In its sample, this clone was seen once. V gene TRBV21-1 combines with J gene TRBJ2-7; the table assigns TRBD2, which was not confirmed against the DNA. TRBV21-1 is tagged as a pseudogene. This CDR3 is 16 amino acids long. CDR3 sequence reads: CASSKAGPGMHSEQYF. CDR3 DNA: TGTGCCAGCAGCAAAGCCGGTCCCGGTATGCATAGCGAGCAGTACTTC.

This sequence joins TRBV5-4 and TRBJ2-5; TRBD1 might be the D (5 bases). Trimming shortened V by 2 bases and J by 3 bases, and 14 bases separated the two germline ends. Germline CDR1 and CDR2: SGHNT and YYREEE (reference sequence). CDR3 size: 15 residues. The CDR3 protein is CASSFPLPGKETQYF. CDR3 sequence (DNA): TGTGCCAGCAGCTTTCCCCTGCCAGGGAAAGAGACCCAGTACTTC.